A selection of T cell receptor beta chains follows, all from one sample in a study of blood T cells in healthy people across ages. Each CDR3 protein gets one entry after TCRdb re-called the 5' RACE reads with MiXCR. This sample has roughly 1.9 million distinct CDR3 sequences, with approximately 39% found just once. The sequencing sample was made of blood. The receptors here all came from a human donor in good health. CDR3s leave out the opening cysteine and the closing phenylalanine or tryptophan. The D gene is left open where the match is weak.

ASSFRAGTDTQY,TRBV12-3/TRBV12-4,.,TRBJ2-3
ASAQHRDLPGYT,TRBV28,.,TRBJ1-2
ATSRVAGGKEQY,TRBV15,TRBD1,TRBJ2-5
ASSRTSGGLSNEQY,TRBV3-1,TRBD2,TRBJ2-7
ASSKRQHSGANVLT,TRBV27,.,TRBJ2-6
ASSDPGEEVQY,TRBV6-5,.,TRBJ2-4
ASEIPAGGQETQY,TRBV6-2/TRBV6-3,TRBD2,TRBJ2-5
ASSYSIEFRVGGGRQETQY,TRBV6-2/TRBV6-3,.,TRBJ2-5
ASSATDRPVYGFT,TRBV6-4,.,TRBJ1-2
ASSLITSENIQY,TRBV7-2,.,TRBJ2-4
ASSLGRGAGERF,TRBV14,.,TRBJ2-2
ASSSGRLSNQPQH,TRBV12-3/TRBV12-4,.,TRBJ1-5
ATSREFHEQY,TRBV15,.,TRBJ2-7
SARDDDSGGTDTQY,TRBV20-1,TRBD2,TRBJ2-3
ASSVTGGLDTEAF,TRBV9,TRBD1,TRBJ1-1
ASSRSRGPDGELF,TRBV5-6,TRBD1,TRBJ2-2
ASSHPPGRALNEQF,TRBV5-1,.,TRBJ2-1
ASSHTTSEVLY,TRBV12-3/TRBV12-4,TRBD2,TRBJ2-3
SVTGTGINQPQH,TRBV29-1,TRBD1,TRBJ1-5
ASSFLRTSSYNEQF,TRBV12-3/TRBV12-4,.,TRBJ2-1
ASSPDHYNEQY,TRBV7-7,.,TRBJ2-5
ASSVRTGSVETQY,TRBV4-1,TRBD1,TRBJ2-5
ASSYLGPSYEQY,TRBV6-5,.,TRBJ2-7
SVVGETQY,TRBV29-1,.,TRBJ2-5
SASGGPRYEQF,TRBV29-1,TRBD2,TRBJ2-1
ASSLRGTGEDTQY,TRBV7-2,.,TRBJ2-3